The next 15 T cell receptor beta chains were all read from a single sample in a study of Graves' ophthalmopathy and Graves' hyperthyroidism. Investigators amplified TCR beta CDR3 regions from RNA transcripts. A first-round RT-PCR used HTBI primers, followed by a second-round multiplex PCR. TCRdb re-derived calls from the multiplex PCR reads in MiXCR, one entry per CDR3 protein. The sample records 600,000 to 650,000 distinct CDR3 sequences, about a fifth being singletons. Source material: peripheral blood. These receptors were collected from a woman aged 18-29 years with stable Graves' hyperthyroidism. Some clones in this sample may be carry-over from other donors' samples.

The rearrangement joins TRBV7-2 to TRBJ2-5; 8 nucleotides line up with TRBD1. Germline V gene sequence: CDR1 SGHTA, CDR2 FQGNSA. With V trimmed by 2 bases and J by 4 bases, 6 bases remained unmatched. This CDR3 spans 15 amino acids. The CDR3 reads CASSLNGQGAETQYF. The CDR3 DNA is TGTGCCAGCAGCTTAAATGGACAGGGTGCAGAGACCCAGTACTTC.

This clonotype has only a few counts. The chain is built from TRBV27 and TRBJ2-7, with a possible D match to TRBD2 (5 bases). Between the trimmed V and J ends, which lost 6 bases and 3 bases, there was a span of 18 bases. The V gene's germline CDR1 is MNHEY and CDR2 SMNVEV (reference sequence). The length of the CDR3 is 15 residues. CDR3 protein: CASSLRRAWDYEQYF. CDR3 coding DNA: TGTGCCAGCAGCCTTCGGCGGGCGTGGGACTACGAGCAGTACTTC.

This clonotype was seen ten or more times. The genes are TRBV11-2 and TRBJ2-5, with 8 positions matching TRBD1. The CDR3 sequence is 16 residues long. With 2 bases clipped from V and 2 bases from J, the junction kept 7 bases outside the gene matches. The germline V gene has CDR1 SGHAT and CDR2 FQNNGV. CDR3 amino acids: CASSLTIGDRQETQYF. The CDR3 DNA sequence: TGTGCCAGCAGCTTAACTATCGGGGACAGGCAAGAGACCCAGTACTTC.

This clonotype was found many times. This chain links TRBV29-1 with TRBJ2-7, with 9 nucleotides matching TRBD1. V lost 4 bases to trimming and J lost 4 bases; unmatched junction nucleotides: 8. Germline V gene lookup returns CDR1 SQVTM and CDR2 ANQGSEA. The CDR3 is 14 amino acids. CDR3 sequence: CSVVLQDRGYEQYF. The CDR3 DNA reads TGCAGCGTTGTACTTCAGGACAGGGGTTACGAGCAGTACTTC.

This clonotype was counted at least ten times. V usage is TRBV29-1 and J usage is TRBJ2-7, with a weak D call TRBD2 (6 bases). Deletions cut 4 bases from V and 6 bases from J, with 16 bases between. CDR3 size: 13 residues. Germline lookup yields CDR1 SQVTM and CDR2 ANQGSEA. In nucleotides, the CDR3 is TGCAGCGTTGCCTGGGGGGATGGGGCCGAGCAGTACTTC. It yields the protein CSVAWGDGAEQYF.

This clonotype was found a few times. The chain employs TRBV7-2 and TRBJ2-7, with 8 bases identical to TRBD2. This CDR3 has 13 residues. V dropped 5 bases and J dropped 5; count of bases not matched to a gene: 5. Germline values: CDR1 SGHTA, CDR2 FQGNSA. CDR3: CASSVRGGNEQYF. Here the CDR3 DNA reads TGTGCCAGCAGCGTACGGGGGGGAAACGAGCAGTACTTC.

This clonotype was counted many times. The chain recombines TRBV7-8 with TRBJ1-5, with D hard to call. The germline gives CDR1 SGHVS, CDR2 FQNEAQ. Trimming removed 2 bases at V and 0 bases at J, with 5 bases between. The CDR3 spans 14 residues. The CDR3 DNA reads as TGTGCCAGCAGCTTACAGGCTAGCAATCAGCCCCAGCATTTT. Protein: CASSLQASNQPQHF. The whole variable domain, remainder taken from reference TRBV7-8 and TRBJ1-5, is GAGVSQSPRYKVAKRGQDVALRCDPISGHVSLFWYQQALGQGPEFLTYFQNEAQLDKSGLPSDRFFAERPEGSVSTLKIQRTQQEDSAVYLCASSLQASNQPQHFGDGTRLSIL.

A note on this clonotype: A single base separates this from a much larger clone, so it may be a read error. V and J are TRBV12-3 or TRBV12-4 and TRBJ1-6; D is unclear. The CDR3 totals 15 residues. The CDR3 DNA reads TGTGCCAGCAGTTTAGCGCGGGCAACTAATTCACTCCTCCACTTT. Protein product: CASSLARATNSLLHF.

The rearrangement joins TRBV27 to TRBJ2-7, with D maybe TRBD1 (5 bases). This CDR3 is built from 13 residues. V was shortened by 3 bases and J by 7 bases, with 13 bases between the two germline ends. The germline gives CDR1 MNHEY, CDR2 SMNVEV (reference sequence). CDR3 sequence: CASSLKGAGEQYF. The CDR3 DNA follows: TGTGCCAGCAGTTTGAAAGGGGCAGGAGAGCAGTACTTC.

The rearrangement links TRBV5-1 to TRBJ2-5; TRBD2 aligns across 8 bases. The CDR3 spans 14 residues. V shed 3 bases and J 4 bases; nucleotides not matched to a gene: 5. Germline V gene lookup returns CDR1 SGHRS and CDR2 YFSETQ. The CDR3: CASSSGLARETQYF. The CDR3 bases are TGCGCCAGCAGCTCCGGACTAGCCCGAGAGACCCAGTACTTC.

In this sample, this clonotype turned up many times. The chain has TRBV7-2 and TRBJ2-7; D gene ambiguous. This CDR3 comprises 13 residues. The germline V gene encodes CDR1 SGHTA and CDR2 FQGNSA. Trimming took off 0 bases at V and 6 bases at J, with 9 bases between the two ends. CDR3 region: CASSLAPGSEQYF. The CDR3 DNA is TGTGCCAGCAGCTTAGCCCCCGGGTCCGAGCAGTACTTC.

The chain joins TRBV6-1 to TRBJ2-5; TRBD2 aligns across 8 bases. Trimming removed 8 bases from V and 2 bases from J; junction bases left unmatched: 4. Per the germline V gene, CDR1 is MNHNS and CDR2 is SASEGT. This CDR3 has 13 residues. CDR3 region: CASAGTRQETQYF. CDR3 nucleotide sequence: TGTGCCAGCGCCGGGACTAGACAAGAGACCCAGTACTTC.

The rearrangement joins TRBV6-2 or TRBV6-3 to TRBJ1-2, with TRBD1 identical over 7 bases. J gave up 3 bases and V 0 bases, and 13 bases lay outside the gene matches. The germline V gene encodes CDR1 MNHEY and CDR2 SVGEGT. This CDR3 is 18 amino acids long. Here the CDR3 reads CASSYSRQGTLGHYGYTF. The CDR3, as DNA: TGTGCCAGCAGTTACTCTAGACAGGGCACCCTGGGACACTATGGCTACACCTTC.

This clonotype was counted between two and nine times. The genes are TRBV6-1 and TRBJ1-1; 7 nucleotides agree with TRBD1. The germline V gene has CDR1 MNHNS and CDR2 SASEGT. The CDR3 sequence is 14 residues long. V gave up 3 bases and J gave up 4 bases; unmatched junction bases: 5. This CDR3 reads CASSDEGAPTEAFF. The CDR3 DNA sequence: TGTGCCAGCAGTGATGAGGGGGCGCCCACTGAAGCTTTCTTT.

This clonotype has ten or more counts. V is TRBV12-3 or TRBV12-4 and J is TRBJ2-7; maybe TRBD1 (6 bases). The length of the CDR3 is 16 residues. V was pared by 5 bases and J by 3 bases, with 20 bases between. CDR3 protein: CASSPPRATGNYEQYF. In DNA, the CDR3 is TGTGCCAGCAGTCCACCCCGAGCAACAGGGAACTACGAGCAGTACTTC.